The 5 T cell receptor beta chains below were found in one sample sequenced in a study of T cells in Graves' hyperthyroidism and ophthalmopathy. Amplified regions were TCR beta CDR3 sequences from RNA transcripts. The HTBI primer set was used in a first-round RT-PCR of the TCR CDR3. TCRdb re-analysed the multiplex PCR reads in MiXCR, keeping a single row per CDR3 protein. This repertoire shows about 580,000 distinct CDR3 sequences, around 45% found once; its top ten account for more than 7%. Sequenced: peripheral blood or thyroid tissue (not recorded which). The receptors here all came from a young woman with Graves' hyperthyroidism.

This clonotype was picked up a small number of times. This chain links TRBV5-1 with TRBJ2-5, with TRBD1 identical over 7 bases. J was trimmed by 5 bases and V by 1 base; bases with no gene match: 5. The CDR3 sequence is 14 residues long. Germline values: CDR1 SGHRS, CDR2 YFSETQ. CDR3 sequence (DNA): TGCGCCAGCAGCTTGCGACAGGGCGGGGAGACCCAGTACTTC. Protein sequence: CASSLRQGGETQYF.

In regard to this clonotype: This may be a read error: a much more frequent sequence differs by one nucleotide. This sequence joins TRBV7-3 and TRBJ1-1, with no clear D. Germline lookup yields CDR1 SGHTA and CDR2 FQGTGA. The CDR3 covers 13 residues. CDR3 region: CASSLEKRTVAFF. CDR3 sequence (DNA): TGTGCCAGCAGCTTGGAGAAAAGGACTGTAGCTTTCTTT.

The chain couples TRBV10-2 to TRBJ2-1; 7 positions match TRBD2. Germline lookup yields CDR1 WSHSY and CDR2 SAAADI. This CDR3 region has 15 residues. V shed 9 bases, J shed 8 bases, and the junction held 16 bases outside the gene matches. As DNA, the CDR3 is TGCGCCAGTGTCATCCGGGAGGCGGGGTCGGATGAGCAGTTCTTC. Translation: CASVIREAGSDEQFF.

With regard to this clonotype: This could be a read error, since a much larger clone is one nucleotide away. The chain couples TRBV2 to TRBJ2-2, with D maybe TRBD2 (5 bases). Germline-derived CDR1 and CDR2 are SNHLY and FYNNEI. Trimming took 3 bases from V and 2 from J, leaving 16 bases between them. This CDR3 comprises 17 residues. Here the CDR3 reads CASSDPLGASNTGELFF. CDR3 sequence (DNA): TGTGCCAGCAGTGACCCACTGGGAGCCTCTAACACCGGGGAGCTGTTTTTT. Complete variable domain (other parts from reference TRBV2 and TRBJ2-2): EPEVTQTPSHQVTQMGQEVILRCVPISNHLYFYWYRQILGQKVEFLVSFYNNEISEKSEIFDDQFSVERPDGSNFTLKIRSTKLEDSAMYFCASSDPLGASNTGELFFGEGSRLTVL.

This clonotype has more than one count but fewer than ten. The chain has TRBV25-1 and TRBJ1-2; TRBD1 matches at 8 bases. CDR3 size: 15 residues. The germline V gene has CDR1 MGHDK and CDR2 SYGVNS. The CDR3 protein is CAANYRGASRNGYTF. In DNA, the CDR3 is TGTGCGGCGAATTACAGGGGGGCTAGTCGGAATGGCTACACCTTC.